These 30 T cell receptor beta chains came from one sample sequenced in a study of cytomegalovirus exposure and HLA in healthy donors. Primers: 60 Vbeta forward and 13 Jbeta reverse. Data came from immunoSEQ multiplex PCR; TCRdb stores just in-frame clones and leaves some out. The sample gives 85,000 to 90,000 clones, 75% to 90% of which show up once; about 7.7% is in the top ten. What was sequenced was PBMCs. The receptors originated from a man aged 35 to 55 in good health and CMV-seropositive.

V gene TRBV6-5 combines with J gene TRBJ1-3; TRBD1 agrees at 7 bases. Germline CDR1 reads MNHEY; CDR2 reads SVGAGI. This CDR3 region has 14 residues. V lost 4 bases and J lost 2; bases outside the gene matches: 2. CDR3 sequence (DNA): TGTGCCAGCAGTTTCACAGGGGCTGGAAACACCATATATTTT. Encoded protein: CASSFTGAGNTIYF.

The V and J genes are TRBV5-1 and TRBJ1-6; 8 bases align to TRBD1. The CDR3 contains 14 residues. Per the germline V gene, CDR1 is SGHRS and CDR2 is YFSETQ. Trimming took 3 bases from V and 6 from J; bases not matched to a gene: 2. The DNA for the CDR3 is TGCGCCAGCAGCTGGACAGGGAGTAATTCACCCCTCCACTTT. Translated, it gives CASSWTGSNSPLHF.

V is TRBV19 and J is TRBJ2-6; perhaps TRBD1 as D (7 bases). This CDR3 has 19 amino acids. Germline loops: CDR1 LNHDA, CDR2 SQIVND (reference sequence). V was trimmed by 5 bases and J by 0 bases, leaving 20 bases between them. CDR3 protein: CASSGWRDSTDSGANVLTF. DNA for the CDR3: TGTGCCAGTAGTGGATGGAGGGACAGCACTGACTCTGGGGCCAACGTCCTGACTTTC.

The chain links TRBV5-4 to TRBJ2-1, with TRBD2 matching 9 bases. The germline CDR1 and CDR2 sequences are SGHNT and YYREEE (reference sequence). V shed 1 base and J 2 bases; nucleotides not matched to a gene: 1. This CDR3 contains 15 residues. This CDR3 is CASSLIAGAYNEQFF. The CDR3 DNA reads TGTGCCAGCAGCTTGATAGCGGGGGCCTACAATGAGCAGTTCTTC. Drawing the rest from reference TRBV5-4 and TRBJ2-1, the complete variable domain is ETGVTQSPTHLIKTRGQQVTLRCSSQSGHNTVSWYQQALGQGPQFIFQYYREEENGRGNFPPRFSGLQFPNYSSELNVNALELDDSALYLCASSLIAGAYNEQFFGPGTRLTVL.

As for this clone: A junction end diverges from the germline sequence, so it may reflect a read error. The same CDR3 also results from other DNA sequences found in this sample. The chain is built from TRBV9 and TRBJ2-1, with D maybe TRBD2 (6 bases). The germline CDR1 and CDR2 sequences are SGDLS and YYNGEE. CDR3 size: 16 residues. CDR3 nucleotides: TGCGCCAGCAGCGCCCAACTGGAGGGACTGTTCAATGAGCAGTTCTTC. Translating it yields CASSAQLEGLFNEQFF.

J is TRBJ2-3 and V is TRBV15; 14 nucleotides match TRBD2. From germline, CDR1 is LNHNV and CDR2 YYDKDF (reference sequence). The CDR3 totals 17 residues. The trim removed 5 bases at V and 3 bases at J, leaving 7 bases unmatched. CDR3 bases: TGTGCCACCAGCGCCCGACTAGCGGGGGGGCCTACAGATACGCAGTATTTT. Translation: CATSARLAGGPTDTQYF. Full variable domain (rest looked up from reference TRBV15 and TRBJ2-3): DAMVIQNPRYQVTQFGKPVTLSCSQTLNHNVMYWYQQKSSQAPKLLFHYYDKDFNNEADTPDNFQSRRPNTSFCFLDIRSPGLGDTAMYLCATSARLAGGPTDTQYFGPGTRLTVL.

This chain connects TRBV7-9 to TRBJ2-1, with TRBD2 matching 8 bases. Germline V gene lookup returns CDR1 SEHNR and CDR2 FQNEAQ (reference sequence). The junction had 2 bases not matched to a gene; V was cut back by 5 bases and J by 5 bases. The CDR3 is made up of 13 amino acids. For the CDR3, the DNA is TGTGCCAGCAGCGGGGGACTAGACAATGAGCAGTTCTTC. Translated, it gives CASSGGLDNEQFF.

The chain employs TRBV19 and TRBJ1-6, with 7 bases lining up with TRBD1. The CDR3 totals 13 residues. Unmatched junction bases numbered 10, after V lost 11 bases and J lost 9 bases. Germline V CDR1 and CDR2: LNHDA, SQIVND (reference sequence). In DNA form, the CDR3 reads TGTGCCGTAACTGAGGGGGCGCTTTCACCCCTCCACTTT. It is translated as CAVTEGALSPLHF. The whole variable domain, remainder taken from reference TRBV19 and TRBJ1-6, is DGGITQSPKYLFRKEGQNVTLSCEQNLNHDAMYWYRQDPGQGLRLIYYSQIVNDFQKGDIAEGYSVSREKKESFPLTVTSAQKNPTAFYLCAVTEGALSPLHFGNGTRLTVT.

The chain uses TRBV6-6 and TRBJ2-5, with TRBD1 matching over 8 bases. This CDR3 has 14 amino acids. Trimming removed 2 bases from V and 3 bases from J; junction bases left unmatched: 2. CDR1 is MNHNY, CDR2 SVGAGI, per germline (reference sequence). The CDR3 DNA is TGTGCCAGCAGTTACAGGGGACAGGAAGAGACCCAGTACTTC. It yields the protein CASSYRGQEETQYF.

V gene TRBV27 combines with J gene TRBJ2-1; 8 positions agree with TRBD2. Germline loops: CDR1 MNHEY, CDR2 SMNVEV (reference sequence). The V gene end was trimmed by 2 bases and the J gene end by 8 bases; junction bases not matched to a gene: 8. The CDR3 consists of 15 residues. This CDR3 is CASSLLAGGGYEQFF. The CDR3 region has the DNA TGTGCCAGCAGTTTACTCGCGGGGGGCGGCTATGAGCAGTTCTTC.

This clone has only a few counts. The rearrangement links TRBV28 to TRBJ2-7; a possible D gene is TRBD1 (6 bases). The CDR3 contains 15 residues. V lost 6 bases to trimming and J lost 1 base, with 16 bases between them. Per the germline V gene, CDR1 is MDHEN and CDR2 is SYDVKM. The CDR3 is CASRGAGDGSYEQYF. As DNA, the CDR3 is TGTGCCAGCAGGGGGGCAGGCGACGGTTCCTACGAGCAGTACTTC.

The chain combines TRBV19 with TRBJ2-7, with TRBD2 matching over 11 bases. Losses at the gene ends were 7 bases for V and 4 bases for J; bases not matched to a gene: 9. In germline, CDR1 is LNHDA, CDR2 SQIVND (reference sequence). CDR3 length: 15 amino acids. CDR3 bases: TGTGCCAGTAAAAGAACTAGCGGGAGTAGTTACGAGCAGTACTTC. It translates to CASKRTSGSSYEQYF.

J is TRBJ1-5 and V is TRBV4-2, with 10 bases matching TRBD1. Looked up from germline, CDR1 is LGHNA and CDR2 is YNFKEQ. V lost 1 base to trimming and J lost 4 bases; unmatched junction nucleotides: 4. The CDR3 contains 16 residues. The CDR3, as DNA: TGTGCCAGCAGCCAAGCACGGGGACAGGGGAATCAGCCCCAGCATTTT. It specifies CASSQARGQGNQPQHF.

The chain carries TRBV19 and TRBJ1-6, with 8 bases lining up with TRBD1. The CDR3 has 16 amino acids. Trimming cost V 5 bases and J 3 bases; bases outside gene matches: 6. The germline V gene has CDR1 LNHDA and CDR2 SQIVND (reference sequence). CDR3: CASSSTGGLYNSPLHF. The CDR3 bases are TGTGCCAGTAGTTCCACAGGGGGACTCTATAATTCACCCCTCCACTTT.

The CDR3 nucleotides read TGTGCCATCAGTGAGTCGATAACTCGGGGGATAGACGAGCAGTACTTC. It codes for CAISESITRGIDEQYF. V and J are TRBV10-3 and TRBJ2-7; possible D gene TRBD2, 6 bases. This CDR3 spans 16 amino acids. Trimming took 0 bases from V and 5 from J, leaving 17 bases between them. Germline assignment: CDR1 ENHRY and CDR2 SYGVKD.

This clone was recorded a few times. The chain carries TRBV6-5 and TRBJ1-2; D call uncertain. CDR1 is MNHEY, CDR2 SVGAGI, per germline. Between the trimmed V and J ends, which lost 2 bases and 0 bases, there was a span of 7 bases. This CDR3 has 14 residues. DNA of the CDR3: TGTGCCAGCAGTTACGCTCTAGCTAACTATGGCTACACCTTC. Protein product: CASSYALANYGYTF.

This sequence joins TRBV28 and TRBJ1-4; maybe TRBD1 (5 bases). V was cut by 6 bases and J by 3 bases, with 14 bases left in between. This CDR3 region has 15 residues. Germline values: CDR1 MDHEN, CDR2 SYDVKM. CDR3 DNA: TGTGCCAGCAGGGACCTGGGGCCTGCTAATGAAAAACTGTTTTTT. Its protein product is CASRDLGPANEKLFF. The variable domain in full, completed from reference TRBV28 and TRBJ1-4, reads DVKVTQSSRYLVKRTGEKVFLECVQDMDHENMFWYRQDPGLGLRLIYFSYDVKMKEKGDIPEGYSVSREKKERFSLILESASTNQTSMYLCASRDLGPANEKLFFGSGTQLSVL.

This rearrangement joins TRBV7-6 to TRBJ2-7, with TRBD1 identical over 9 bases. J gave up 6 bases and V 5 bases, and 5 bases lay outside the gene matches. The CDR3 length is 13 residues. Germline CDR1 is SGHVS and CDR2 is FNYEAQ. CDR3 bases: TGTGCCAGCAGCCCGGGACAGGGTCTCGAGCAGTACTTC. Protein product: CASSPGQGLEQYF.

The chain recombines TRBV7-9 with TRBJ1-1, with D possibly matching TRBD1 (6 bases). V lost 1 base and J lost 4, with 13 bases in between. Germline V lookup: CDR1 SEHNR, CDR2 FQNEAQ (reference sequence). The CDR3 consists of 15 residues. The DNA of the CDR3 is TGTGCCAGCAGCTTAGGGGGCGGGGGGCCCACTGAAGCTTTCTTT. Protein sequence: CASSLGGGGPTEAFF.

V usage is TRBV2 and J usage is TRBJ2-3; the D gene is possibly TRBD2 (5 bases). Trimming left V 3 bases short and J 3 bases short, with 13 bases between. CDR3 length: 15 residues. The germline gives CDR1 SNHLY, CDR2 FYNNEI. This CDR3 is CASSEAPADTDTQYF. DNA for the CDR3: TGTGCCAGCAGTGAGGCCCCAGCGGATACAGATACGCAGTATTTT.

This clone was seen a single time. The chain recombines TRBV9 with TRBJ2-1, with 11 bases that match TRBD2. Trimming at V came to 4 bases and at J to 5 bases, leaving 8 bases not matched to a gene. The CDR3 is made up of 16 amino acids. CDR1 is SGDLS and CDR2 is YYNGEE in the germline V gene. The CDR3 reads CASSPTGTSGNNEQFF. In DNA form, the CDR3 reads TGTGCCAGCAGCCCCACCGGGACTAGCGGTAACAATGAGCAGTTCTTC.

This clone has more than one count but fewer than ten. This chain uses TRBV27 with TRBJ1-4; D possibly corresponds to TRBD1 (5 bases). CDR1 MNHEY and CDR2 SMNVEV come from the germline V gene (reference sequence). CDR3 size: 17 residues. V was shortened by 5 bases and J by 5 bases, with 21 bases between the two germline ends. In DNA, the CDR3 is TGTGCCAGCAGTAGCGACAGAGACAGATCCGGGAATGAAAAACTGTTTTTT. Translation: CASSSDRDRSGNEKLFF.

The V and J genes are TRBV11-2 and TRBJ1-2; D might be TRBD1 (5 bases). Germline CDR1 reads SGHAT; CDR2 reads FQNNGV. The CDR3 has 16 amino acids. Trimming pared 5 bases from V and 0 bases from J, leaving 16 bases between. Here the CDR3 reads CASSTHQGNANYGYTF. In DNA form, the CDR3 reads TGTGCCAGCAGCACTCACCAGGGTAATGCTAACTATGGCTACACCTTC.

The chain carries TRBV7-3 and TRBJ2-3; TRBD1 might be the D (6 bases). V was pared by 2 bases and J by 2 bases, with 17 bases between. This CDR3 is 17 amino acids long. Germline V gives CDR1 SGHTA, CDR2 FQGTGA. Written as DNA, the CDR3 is TGTGCCAGCAGCTTAGACGGGGCAGGGGCAGTCACAGATACGCAGTATTTT. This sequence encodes CASSLDGAGAVTDTQYF.

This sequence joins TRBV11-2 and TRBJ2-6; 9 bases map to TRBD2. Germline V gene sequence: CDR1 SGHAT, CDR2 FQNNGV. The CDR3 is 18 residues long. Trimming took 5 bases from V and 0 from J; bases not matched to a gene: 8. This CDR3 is CASSRGGTSLSGANVLTF. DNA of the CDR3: TGTGCCAGCAGCCGCGGAGGGACTAGCCTCTCTGGGGCCAACGTCCTGACTTTC.

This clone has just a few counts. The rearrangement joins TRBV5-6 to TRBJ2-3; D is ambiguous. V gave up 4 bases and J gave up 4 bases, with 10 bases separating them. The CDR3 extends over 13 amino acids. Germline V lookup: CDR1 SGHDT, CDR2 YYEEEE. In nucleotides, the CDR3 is TGTGCCAGCAGCAGCGTCGGTCCAGATACGCAGTATTTT. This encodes CASSSVGPDTQYF.

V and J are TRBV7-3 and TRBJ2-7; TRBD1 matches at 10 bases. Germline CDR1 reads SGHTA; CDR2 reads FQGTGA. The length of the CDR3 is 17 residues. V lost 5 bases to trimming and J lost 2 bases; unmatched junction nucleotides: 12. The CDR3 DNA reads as TGTGCCAGCAGCCTAGGGCCCATAGGACAGGGGGCCTACGAGCAGTACTTC. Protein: CASSLGPIGQGAYEQYF.

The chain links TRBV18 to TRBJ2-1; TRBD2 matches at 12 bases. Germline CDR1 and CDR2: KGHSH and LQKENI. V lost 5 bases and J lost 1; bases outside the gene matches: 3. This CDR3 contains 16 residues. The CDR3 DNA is TGTGCCAGCTCAAAGACTAGCGGGAGTTCCTACAATGAGCAGTTCTTC. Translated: CASSKTSGSSYNEQFF.

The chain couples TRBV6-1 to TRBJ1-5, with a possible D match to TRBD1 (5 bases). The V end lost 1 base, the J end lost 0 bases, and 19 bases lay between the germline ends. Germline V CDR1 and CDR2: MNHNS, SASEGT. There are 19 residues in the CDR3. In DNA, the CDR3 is TGTGCCAGCAGTGAAGAAGGGGTTAGACAGAGATATAGCAATCAGCCCCAGCATTTT. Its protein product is CASSEEGVRQRYSNQPQHF.

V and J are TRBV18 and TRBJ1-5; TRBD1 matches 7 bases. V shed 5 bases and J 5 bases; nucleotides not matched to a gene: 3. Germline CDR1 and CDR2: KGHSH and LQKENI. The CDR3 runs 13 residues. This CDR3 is CASSTDRDQPQHF. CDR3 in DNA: TGTGCCAGCTCAACAGACAGGGATCAGCCCCAGCATTTT.